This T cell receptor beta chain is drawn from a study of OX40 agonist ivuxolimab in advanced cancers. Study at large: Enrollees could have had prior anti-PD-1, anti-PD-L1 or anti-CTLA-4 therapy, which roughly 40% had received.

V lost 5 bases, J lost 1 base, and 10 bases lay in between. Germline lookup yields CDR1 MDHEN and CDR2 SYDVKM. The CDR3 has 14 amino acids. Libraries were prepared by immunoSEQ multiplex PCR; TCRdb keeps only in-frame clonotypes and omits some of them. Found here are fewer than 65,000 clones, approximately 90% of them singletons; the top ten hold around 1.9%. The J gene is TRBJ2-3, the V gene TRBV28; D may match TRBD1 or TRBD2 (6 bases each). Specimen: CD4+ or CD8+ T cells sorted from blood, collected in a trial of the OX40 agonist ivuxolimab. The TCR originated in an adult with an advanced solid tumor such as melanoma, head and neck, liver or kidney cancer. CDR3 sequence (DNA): TGTGCCAGCAGTGAAAGGGGGGGCACAGATACGCAGTATTTT. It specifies CASSERGGTDTQYF.